These T cell receptor beta chains were read from a single sample in a study of T cells in Graves' hyperthyroidism and ophthalmopathy. TCRdb re-analysed the multiplex PCR reads in MiXCR, keeping a single row per CDR3 protein. The table has about 760,000 distinct CDR3 sequences, under 45% seen once. Sequenced material: blood. These receptors all stem from a woman between 35 and 50 years old with Graves' hyperthyroidism. CDR3s include the opening cysteine and the closing phenylalanine or tryptophan. A D gene is named only where the DNA matches it firmly. The size entry is marked missing in some rows and otherwise reads once, few, many or a size class.

>TRBD2|TRBJ2-2|-|TRBV6-6
CASRTGTEISGRFSGELFF
TGTGCCAGCAGAACCGGGACAGAAATTAGCGGGAGGTTCTCCGGGGAGCTGTTTTTT
>-|TRBJ1-1|once|TRBV9
CASSVGGGTDAFF
TGTGCCAGCAGCGTTGGGGGGGGAACTGACGCTTTCTTT
>-|TRBJ1-1|few|TRBV6-6
CASSSSTGRTEAFF
TGTGCCAGCAGTTCCTCCACAGGTAGGACTGAAGCTTTCTTT
>-|TRBJ1-1|many|TRBV10-1
CASSEGARMDTEAFF
TGCGCCAGCAGTGAAGGGGCAAGGATGGACACTGAAGCTTTCTTT
>TRBD1|TRBJ2-6|-|TRBV12-3/TRBV12-4
CASSPGQWSGGANVLTF
TGTGCCAGCAGTCCGGGACAGTGGTCGGGTGGGGCCAACGTCCTGACTTTC
>-|TRBJ1-2|-|TRBV10-3
CAISDNAGANYGYTF
TGTGCCATCAGTGACAATGCGGGGGCTAACTATGGCTACACCTTC
>-|TRBJ1-1|-|TRBV19
CASSFLGQHTEAFF
TGTGCCAGTAGTTTCCTCGGACAGCACACTGAAGCTTTCTTT
>-|TRBJ2-7|many|TRBV11-2
CASSFSLDREGHEQYF
TGTGCCAGCAGCTTTTCCTTGGACAGGGAGGGCCACGAGCAGTACTTC
>-|TRBJ2-7|many|TRBV7-6
CASSLKQGTYEQYF
TGTGCCAGCAGCTTAAAACAGGGCACCTACGAGCAGTACTTC
>-|TRBJ1-5|once|TRBV19
CASSRGTSENLETQHF
TGTGCCAGTAGTAGGGGGACTAGCGAAAATCTGGAGACCCAGCATTTT
>-|TRBJ1-2|many|TRBV7-8
CASSFGRPAYGYTF
TGTGCCAGCAGCTTTGGAAGGCCAGCTTATGGCTACACCTTC
>-|TRBJ2-2|-|TRBV12-3/TRBV12-4
CASANSGAGELFF
TGTGCTAGTGCCAATTCCGGGGCCGGGGAGCTGTTTTTT
>-|TRBJ1-6|-|TRBV7-2
CASSLVGIPGPYNSPLHF
TGTGCCAGCAGCTTAGTAGGCATCCCAGGGCCCTATAATTCACCCCTCCACTTT
>-|TRBJ1-1|many|TRBV29-1
CSAGLDSGGITEAFF
TGCAGCGCTGGACTGGACAGTGGGGGAATCACTGAAGCTTTCTTT
>-|TRBJ2-5|-|TRBV7-2
CASSPPLETQYF
TGTGCCAGCAGCCCGCCACTAGAGACCCAGTACTTC
>-|TRBJ2-7|many|TRBV7-9
CASSLPRTVWGEQYF
TGTGCCAGCAGCTTACCCCGGACGGTTTGGGGCGAGCAGTACTTC
>-|TRBJ2-1|-|TRBV29-1
CSVDDGLVAEQFF
TGCAGCGTTGACGACGGGCTAGTTGCCGAGCAGTTCTTC
>TRBD2|TRBJ2-3|-|TRBV10-3
CAISGGGFADTQYF
TGTGCCATCAGTGGGGGGGGATTTGCAGATACGCAGTATTTT
>-|TRBJ2-6|few|TRBV20-1
CSAIVTSGANVLTF
TGCAGTGCAATCGTAACCTCGGGGGCCAACGTCCTGACTTTC
>TRBD1|TRBJ1-2|many|TRBV9
CASSDGTGNGYTF
TGTGCCAGCAGCGACGGGACAGGGAATGGCTACACCTTC
>TRBD1|TRBJ2-7|many|TRBV10-3
CAISNSDRHEQYF
TGTGCCATCAGTAACTCGGACAGGCACGAGCAGTACTTC
>TRBD1|TRBJ1-6|-|TRBV27
CASSSPGDSYNSPLHF
TGTGCCAGCAGTTCACCGGGGGACAGTTATAATTCACCCCTCCACTTT
>-|TRBJ1-3|many|TRBV10-3
CAISGTAASGNTIYF
TGTGCCATCAGTGGGACAGCAGCCTCTGGAAACACCATATATTTT
>TRBD1|TRBJ1-5|-|TRBV6-5
CASSYFPTGTGGPYQPQHF
TGTGCCAGCAGTTACTTCCCGACCGGGACAGGGGGGCCGTACCAGCCCCAGCATTTT
>-|TRBJ1-6|-|TRBV10-3
CASSNLRVADSPLHF
TGTGCCAGCAGTAACCTCAGGGTGGCGGATTCACCCCTCCACTTT
>-|TRBJ1-1|many|TRBV9
CASSALRNTEAFF
TGTGCCAGCAGCGCGTTGAGGAACACTGAAGCTTTCTTT
>-|TRBJ1-2|many|TRBV11-2
CASSPRSRQGYGYTF
TGTGCCAGCAGCCCCCGGTCGAGGCAGGGCTATGGCTACACCTTC
>TRBD1|TRBJ1-6|few|TRBV20-1
CSAPDHSGQGDNSPLHF
TGCAGTGCTCCAGATCATTCGGGACAGGGGGATAATTCACCCCTCCACTTT
>TRBD1|TRBJ2-7|-|TRBV7-2
CASSPSGGDRVREQYF
TGTGCCAGCAGCCCTAGTGGGGGGGACAGGGTGCGCGAGCAGTACTTC
>-|TRBJ1-6|-|TRBV4-1
CASSQDPAGYNSPLHF
TGCGCCAGCAGCCAAGATCCAGCGGGGTATAATTCACCCCTCCACTTT
>TRBD2|TRBJ2-7|-|TRBV20-1
CSAHPPLAGLYEQYF
TGCAGTGCTCACCCCCCCCTAGCGGGCCTCTACGAGCAGTACTTC
>-|TRBJ2-5|few|TRBV20-1
CSARDLGGLGTQYF
TGCAGTGCTAGAGATCTGGGGGGCCTAGGGACCCAGTACTTC
>TRBD1|TRBJ1-6|many|TRBV7-9
CASSKRTGDWDEDANSPLHF
TGTGCCAGCAGCAAACGTACAGGGGACTGGGATGAGGACGCGAATTCACCCCTCCACTTT
>-|TRBJ2-5|many|TRBV29-1
CSVELSGQETQYF
TGCAGCGTTGAACTGAGCGGCCAAGAGACCCAGTACTTC
>-|TRBJ2-7|many|TRBV7-8
CASSLEGPVSEQYF
TGTGCCAGCAGCTTAGAGGGGCCAGTTAGCGAGCAGTACTTC
>TRBD1|TRBJ2-7|-|TRBV20-1
CSAREQGQGAEQYF
TGCAGTGCTAGGGAGCAGGGACAGGGGGCCGAGCAGTACTTC
>TRBD1|TRBJ2-7|-|TRBV4-3
CASSPTGVSSYEQYF
TGCGCCAGCAGCCCGACAGGGGTGAGCTCCTACGAGCAGTACTTC
>-|TRBJ1-1|-|TRBV12-3/TRBV12-4
CASSADYDTEAFF
TGTGCCAGCAGTGCGGATTACGACACTGAAGCTTTCTTT
>-|TRBJ1-2|-|TRBV11-2
CASSLDHAGGPYGYTF
TGTGCCAGCAGCCTAGACCATGCGGGTGGTCCCTATGGCTACACCTTC
>-|TRBJ1-2|-|TRBV7-2
CASSKPEGSAAFNYGHTF
TGTGCCAGCAGTAAGCCCGAGGGGTCTGCTGCTTTCAACTATGGCCACACCTTC
>TRBD2|TRBJ2-2|few|TRBV5-1
CASSRGRAHNTGELFF
TGCGCCAGCAGCCGCGGGAGGGCCCATAACACCGGGGAGCTGTTTTTT
>-|TRBJ1-5|many|TRBV6-5
CASTNGGNQPQHF
TGTGCCAGCACCAATGGGGGCAATCAGCCCCAGCATTTT
>-|TRBJ2-1|few|TRBV7-8
CASSPHMSSYNEQFF
TGTGCCAGCAGCCCGCACATGAGCTCCTACAATGAGCAGTTCTTC
>-|TRBJ1-1|-|TRBV11-2
CASSPDRYMNTEAFF
TGTGCCAGCAGCCCGGACAGATATATGAACACTGAAGCTTTCTTT
>-|TRBJ1-1|many|TRBV9
CASSVRPNTEAFF
TGTGCCAGCAGCGTACGGCCGAACACTGAAGCTTTCTTT
>-|TRBJ1-2|-|TRBV12-3/TRBV12-4
CASSYALRINYGYTF
TGTGCCAGCAGTTACGCTTTACGGATTAACTATGGCTACACCTTC
>-|TRBJ1-2|-|TRBV12-3/TRBV12-4
CASSLGPETEKGYTF
TGTGCCAGCAGTTTAGGGCCCGAGACAGAGAAAGGCTACACCTTC
>TRBD1|TRBJ2-5|many|TRBV24-1
CATSDGDRAPQETQYF
TGTGCCACCAGTGATGGGGACAGGGCACCCCAAGAGACCCAGTACTTC
>TRBD2|TRBJ2-5|few|TRBV12-3/TRBV12-4
CASSLMGGKETQYF
TGTGCCAGCAGTTTAATGGGAGGGAAAGAGACCCAGTACTTC
>-|TRBJ2-6|many|TRBV7-6
CASTLGAGEVNVLTF
TGTGCCAGCACATTGGGGGCAGGGGAGGTCAACGTCCTGACTTTC
>-|TRBJ1-5|-|TRBV7-9
CASSSAEGGWSSNQPQHF
TGTGCCAGCAGCTCAGCCGAGGGCGGTTGGAGTAGCAATCAGCCCCAGCATTTT
>-|TRBJ1-1|-|TRBV9
CASSPIRANTEAFF
TGTGCCAGCAGCCCGATACGCGCGAACACTGAAGCTTTCTTT
>-|TRBJ1-5|-|TRBV7-6
CASSLEQGDNQPQHF
TGTGCCAGCAGCTTAGAACAGGGAGACAATCAGCCCCAGCATTTT
>-|TRBJ1-2|many|TRBV2
CASRGNTPYGYTF
TGTGCCAGCAGGGGGAATACTCCGTATGGCTACACCTTC
>-|TRBJ1-4|few|TRBV19
CASHDTGFGWTNEKLFF
TGTGCCAGTCACGACACAGGGTTTGGTTGGACTAATGAAAAACTGTTTTTT
>TRBD1|TRBJ1-1|-|TRBV27
CASTLYRGSTEAFF
TGTGCCAGCACCTTATACAGGGGGAGTACTGAAGCTTTCTTT
>TRBD2|TRBJ2-7|few|TRBV10-3
CASSYSPSGPSEQYF
TGTGCCAGCAGTTACTCGCCTAGCGGGCCCTCTGAGCAGTACTTC
>-|TRBJ1-5|many|TRBV19
CASTIEGNQPQHF
TGTGCCAGTACCATTGAAGGCAATCAGCCCCAGCATTTT